These 15 T cell receptor beta chains were sequenced from one sample in a study of blood T cell repertoires in COVID-19. Profiled with immunoSEQ multiplex PCR; TCRdb holds only in-frame clones, not every one. The sample contains fewer than 500,000 clones, 70% to 90% of which appear only once. The sample taken for sequencing was PBMCs or T cells enriched from blood (not recorded which). Source of these receptors: a woman under 30 with acute COVID-19.

The table lists this clone with a count of one. The chain combines TRBV11-3 with TRBJ2-3; the match to TRBD2 covers 8 bases. V gave up 7 bases and J gave up 0 bases; unmatched junction bases: 3. This CDR3 is built from 14 residues. CDR1 is SGHNT and CDR2 is YENEEA in the germline V gene. As DNA, the CDR3 is TGTGCCAGCACTGCGGGAGGTAGCACAGATACGCAGTATTTT. It is translated as CASTAGGSTDTQYF.

The chain combines TRBV5-6 with TRBJ2-1, with TRBD1 matching 7 bases. The CDR3 spans 16 residues. The ends lost 4 bases at V and 4 bases at J; junction bases unmatched: 11. CDR1 SGHDT and CDR2 YYEEEE come from the germline V gene. This CDR3 reads CASSPRTGSFYNEQFF. Written as DNA, the CDR3 is TGTGCCAGCAGCCCTAGGACAGGCTCCTTTTACAATGAGCAGTTCTTC.

This clone was counted between two and nine times. The chain joins TRBV5-8 to TRBJ1-4, with D possibly TRBD1 on 5 matching bases. V was cut by 4 bases and J by 14 bases, with 18 bases left in between. The CDR3 totals 13 residues. The germline V gene has CDR1 SGHTS and CDR2 YDEGEE. CDR3 in amino acids: CASSEGLLSRLFF. The CDR3 DNA reads TGTGCCAGCAGCGAGGGACTTCTGAGTCGGCTGTTTTTT. Looking up the rest from reference TRBV5-8 and TRBJ1-4 gives the full variable domain: EAGVTQSPTHLIKTRGQQATLRCSPISGHTSVYWYQQALGLGLQFLLWYDEGEERNRGNFPPRFSGRQFPNYSSELNVNALELEDSALYLCASSEGLLSRLFFGSGTQLSVL.

This chain links TRBV30 with TRBJ1-3, with a weak D call TRBD1 (6 bases). Germline assignment: CDR1 GTSNPN and CDR2 SVGIG (reference sequence). V shed 4 bases and J shed 0 bases, with 16 bases lying between them. This CDR3 spans 16 amino acids. In DNA form, the CDR3 reads TGTGCCTGGATATCGAGGGGGGGACCCTCTGGAAACACCATATATTTT. This translates into CAWISRGGPSGNTIYF. Full variable domain (remainder filled in from reference TRBV30 and TRBJ1-3): SQTIHQWPATLVQPVGSPLSLECTVEGTSNPNLYWYRQAAGRGLQLLFYSVGIGQISSEVPQNLSASRPQDRQFILSSKKLLLSDSGFYLCAWISRGGPSGNTIYFGEGSWLTVV.

J is TRBJ1-5 and V is TRBV27, with 10 bases matching TRBD1. The CDR3 extends over 13 amino acids. CDR1 MNHEY and CDR2 SMNVEV come from the germline V gene (reference sequence). V lost 4 bases to trimming and J lost 6 bases; unmatched junction nucleotides: 0. CDR3 nucleotides: TGTGCCAGCAGTTGGGACAGGGGTCAGCCCCAGCATTTT. Amino acids: CASSWDRGQPQHF.

The chain links TRBV5-6 to TRBJ1-1; D remains unclear. CDR1 is SGHDT, CDR2 YYEEEE, per germline. V was pared by 5 bases and J by 0 bases, with 11 bases between. The CDR3 contains 14 residues. As DNA, the CDR3 is TGTGCCAGCAGTAAAAACCGGGTGAACACTGAAGCTTTCTTT. Encoded protein: CASSKNRVNTEAFF. The variable domain in full, completed from reference TRBV5-6 and TRBJ1-1, reads DAGVTQSPTHLIKTRGQQVTLRCSPKSGHDTVSWYQQALGQGPQFIFQYYEEEERQRGNFPDRFSGHQFPNYSSELNVNALLLGDSALYLCASSKNRVNTEAFFGQGTRLTVV.

This chain joins TRBV7-6 and TRBJ1-1; D gene unclear. Germline V gene lookup returns CDR1 SGHVS and CDR2 FNYEAQ. The CDR3 is 16 residues long. Deletions cut 2 bases from V and 0 bases from J, with 13 bases between. The CDR3 loop is CASSLIEVSLNTEAFF. DNA of the CDR3: TGTGCCAGCAGCTTAATAGAGGTCAGCCTGAACACTGAAGCTTTCTTT.

V gene TRBV15 combines with J gene TRBJ2-5; TRBD2 matches 11 bases. V lost 0 bases, J lost 5 bases, and 5 bases stayed unmatched. CDR1 LNHNV and CDR2 YYDKDF come from the germline V gene (reference sequence). This CDR3 comprises 16 residues. The DNA for the CDR3 is TGTGCCACCAGCAGAGACCTAGCGGGAGGCGGGGAGACCCAGTACTTC. This sequence encodes CATSRDLAGGGETQYF.

The chain joins TRBV24-1 to TRBJ2-2; possibly TRBD2 for D (6 bases). Trimming took off 5 bases at V and 5 bases at J, with 14 bases between the two ends. The germline gives CDR1 KGHDR, CDR2 SFDVKD. This CDR3 is 15 amino acids long. CDR3 sequence (DNA): TGTGCCACCAGTGTCACCGGGAGTGGGACCGGGGAGCTGTTTTTT. It codes for CATSVTGSGTGELFF.

The chain couples TRBV7-8 to TRBJ1-2; TRBD1 aligns across 9 bases. With V trimmed by 1 base and J by 0 bases, 3 bases remained unmatched. The germline gives CDR1 SGHVS, CDR2 FQNEAQ. The CDR3 runs 16 residues. In DNA form, the CDR3 reads TGTGCCAGCAGCTTAGAGGACAGGGGATCTAACTATGGCTACACCTTC. It yields the protein CASSLEDRGSNYGYTF.

This sequence joins TRBV2 and TRBJ2-7; 7 bases are a match to TRBD1. Unmatched junction bases numbered 7, after V lost 10 bases and J lost 1 base. Germline lookup yields CDR1 SNHLY and CDR2 FYNNEI. The CDR3 length is 13 residues. DNA of the CDR3: TGTGCCATCAGACAGGGTTCTTCCTACGAGCAGTACTTC. It is translated as CAIRQGSSYEQYF.

The chain couples TRBV5-5 to TRBJ2-7; 7 bases line up with TRBD1. Germline lookup yields CDR1 SGHKS and CDR2 YYEKEE (reference sequence). The CDR3 is 14 residues long. V shed 4 bases, J shed 4 bases, and the junction held 8 bases outside the gene matches. In DNA form, the CDR3 reads TGTGCCAGCAGCATCCGGGACAGACTATACGAGCAGTACTTC. It encodes CASSIRDRLYEQYF.

The chain is built from TRBV15 and TRBJ2-7; 7 bases line up with TRBD2. Germline V gene lookup returns CDR1 LNHNV and CDR2 YYDKDF (reference sequence). After removal of 1 base from V and 4 bases from J, the junction contained 7 bases not matched to a gene. CDR3 length: 15 residues. CDR3 DNA: TGTGCCACCAGCAGAGTACCCTCCGGGGGGTACGAGCAGTACTTC. Its protein is CATSRVPSGGYEQYF.

As concerns this clone: At one of its ends the junction is not consistent with the germline gene, which may arise from a read error. The same CDR3 arises from other DNA sequences in this sample as well. The V call is TRBV2, the J call TRBJ2-2, with 9 bases that match TRBD2. Germline V gives CDR1 SNHLY, CDR2 FYNNEI. This CDR3 has 13 residues. CDR3 sequence (DNA): TGTGCTAGCAGTGTAGCGGGAGACGGGGAGCTGTTTTTT. Its protein product is CASSVAGDGELFF.

The CDR3 reads CASSLGTAFEQYF. CDR3 nucleotide sequence: TGTGCCAGCAGCTTAGGGACAGCCTTCGAGCAGTACTTC. The chain combines TRBV7-9 with TRBJ2-7; a possible D gene is TRBD1 (6 bases). Germline CDR1 is SEHNR and CDR2 is FQNEAQ (reference sequence). Trimming left V 1 base short and J 6 bases short, with 10 bases between. The CDR3 is made up of 13 amino acids.